The clone carrying this T cell receptor (beta chain) came up many times. What it recognizes is unknown. A patient was excluded if there was uncontrolled infection, other autoimmune disease, pregnancy or lactation. This sample holds PBMCs from roughly 10 ml fresh peripheral blood. This entry is derived from a study of T cells in Graves' hyperthyroidism and ophthalmopathy. The germline V gene has CDR1 SEHNR and CDR2 FQNEAQ (reference sequence). The CDR3 is 17 residues long. Trimming stripped 5 bases from V and 0 bases from J, with 20 bases between. It was RNA transcripts that yielded the amplified TCR beta CDR3 regions. In the first-round RT-PCR of the TCR CDR3, the HTBI primer set was used. In TCRdb, the multiplex PCR reads were re-called with MiXCR into one record per CDR3 protein. The data show roughly 250,000 distinct CDR3 sequences, roughly 15% seen once. The study's findings and limits: A model of 13 V-J pairs discriminated ophthalmopathy from stable hyperthyroidism. In blood, most of the thyroid clonotypes expanded above 0.001 were also present.

Sequencing input: blood. This TCR came from a woman aged 40 to 49 with Graves' hyperthyroidism that later progressed to Graves' ophthalmopathy. This chain uses TRBV7-9 with TRBJ2-7; D may be TRBD1 or TRBD2 (5 bases each). In DNA, the CDR3 is TGTGCCAGCAGCCCAAAAGTCGGGACCAAGAGCTCCTACGAGCAGTACTTC. Protein product: CASSPKVGTKSSYEQYF. Variable domain in full (rest from reference TRBV7-9 and TRBJ2-7): DTGVSQNPRHKITKRGQNVTFRCDPISEHNRLYWYRQTLGQGPEFLTYFQNEAQLEKSRLLSDRFSAERPKGSFSTLEIQRTEQGDSAMYLCASSPKVGTKSSYEQYFGPGTRLTVT.